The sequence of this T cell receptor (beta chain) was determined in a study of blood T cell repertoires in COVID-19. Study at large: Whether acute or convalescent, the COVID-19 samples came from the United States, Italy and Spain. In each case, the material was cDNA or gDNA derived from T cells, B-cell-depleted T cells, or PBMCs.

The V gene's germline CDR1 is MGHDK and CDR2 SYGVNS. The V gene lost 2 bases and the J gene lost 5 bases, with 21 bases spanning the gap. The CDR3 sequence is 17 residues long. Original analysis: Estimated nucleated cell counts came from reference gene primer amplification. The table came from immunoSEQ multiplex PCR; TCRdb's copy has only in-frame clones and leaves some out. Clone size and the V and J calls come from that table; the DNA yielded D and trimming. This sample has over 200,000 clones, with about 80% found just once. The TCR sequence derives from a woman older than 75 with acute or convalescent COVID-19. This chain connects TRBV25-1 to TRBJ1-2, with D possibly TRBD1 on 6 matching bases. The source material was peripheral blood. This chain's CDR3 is CASSETSDRSYLYGYTF. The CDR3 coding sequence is TGTGCCAGCAGTGAAACTAGTGACAGGTCTTATCTTTATGGCTACACCTTC.